Below are 20 T cell receptor beta chains sequenced from a single sample in a study of blood T cell repertoires in COVID-19. Clones were sequenced by immunoSEQ multiplex PCR, and TCRdb holds only the in-frame ones, with some missing. This sample carries 85,000 to 120,000 clones, less than 85% of them seen once, and the ten largest clones take 13% to 15%. Sequenced: peripheral blood. Every receptor here comes from a woman aged 60-75 years with acute or convalescent COVID-19.

The V and J genes are TRBV4-2 and TRBJ2-7; the D is unclear. From germline, CDR1 is LGHNA and CDR2 YNFKEQ. The CDR3 is made up of 13 amino acids. The V gene lost 0 bases and the J gene lost 5 bases, with 8 bases spanning the gap. The CDR3, as DNA: TGTGCCAGCAGCCAAGATACGGCGGACGAGCAGTACTTC. It translates to CASSQDTADEQYF.

This clone has more than one count but fewer than ten. V gene TRBV30 combines with J gene TRBJ2-3, with 7 bases identical to TRBD2. Germline CDR1 and CDR2: GTSNPN and SVGIG (reference sequence). V was clipped by 0 bases and J by 3 bases; unmatched bases: 6. The CDR3 consists of 15 residues. The CDR3 sequence: CAWSVLELATDTQYF. DNA of the CDR3: TGTGCCTGGAGTGTACTAGAACTAGCGACAGATACGCAGTATTTT.

This rearrangement joins TRBV15 to TRBJ2-1; 9 nucleotides line up with TRBD2. The CDR3 sequence is 17 residues long. V dropped 2 bases and J dropped 0; count of bases not matched to a gene: 5. Germline lookup yields CDR1 LNHNV and CDR2 YYDKDF (reference sequence). The CDR3 protein is CATSRFKTSGSYNEQFF. CDR3 bases: TGTGCCACCAGCAGATTCAAGACTAGCGGCTCCTACAATGAGCAGTTCTTC.

The CDR3 nucleotides are TGTGCCAGCAGCACCCGGGATAAGGGATATATTGAGCAGTACTTC. Translated, it gives CASSTRDKGYIEQYF. The chain joins TRBV2 to TRBJ2-7; TRBD2 is a possible D gene (5 bases). With 6 bases removed from V and 7 bases from J, the gap between germline ends came to 22 bases. The CDR3 has 15 residues. Germline CDR1 is SNHLY and CDR2 is FYNNEI.

This chain uses TRBV5-5 with TRBJ1-1; 7 positions match TRBD1. Per germline, CDR1 SGHKS and CDR2 YYEKEE (reference sequence). This CDR3 is 16 amino acids long. V trimming: 2 bases; J trimming: 0 bases; junction bases outside the gene matches: 7. This CDR3 is CASSLIWGQMNTEAFF. The CDR3 DNA reads TGTGCCAGCAGCTTAATCTGGGGACAGATGAACACTGAAGCTTTCTTT. The entire variable domain, with the rest obtained from reference TRBV5-5 and TRBJ1-1, is as follows: DAGVTQSPTHLIKTRGQQVTLRCSPISGHKSVSWYQQVLGQGPQFIFQYYEKEERGRGNFPDRFSARQFPNYSSELNVNALLLGDSALYLCASSLIWGQMNTEAFFGQGTRLTVV.

This chain joins TRBV19 and TRBJ2-2; 11 nucleotides line up with TRBD1. Looked up from germline, CDR1 is LNHDA and CDR2 is SQIVND (reference sequence). The CDR3 sequence is 16 residues long. V was pared by 5 bases and J by 4 bases, with 6 bases of the junction left unmatched. In nucleotides, the CDR3 is TGTGCCAGTAGTCCCCGGACAGGGGGCCGCACCGGGGAGCTGTTTTTT. Its protein is CASSPRTGGRTGELFF.

V usage is TRBV5-1 and J usage is TRBJ2-3, with 9 bases aligning to TRBD2. V lost 0 bases and J lost 4; bases outside the gene matches: 6. The CDR3 spans 16 residues. Germline assignment: CDR1 SGHRS and CDR2 YFSETQ. The CDR3 region has the DNA TGCGCCAGCAGCTTGGGGTCTAGCGGGGTAGCAGATACGCAGTATTTT. Amino acids: CASSLGSSGVADTQYF.

The chain uses TRBV30 and TRBJ1-1; 7 bases match TRBD1. With V trimmed by 5 bases and J by 5 bases, 5 bases remained unmatched. The CDR3 is 12 residues long. From germline, CDR1 is GTSNPN and CDR2 SVGIG (reference sequence). The CDR3 reads CAWAGGRTEAFF. The CDR3 region has the DNA TGTGCCTGGGCAGGGGGTCGGACTGAAGCTTTCTTT.

Note on this clone: Other DNA sequences within the sample encode an identical CDR3. The chain carries TRBV2 and TRBJ2-7, with a tentative D call TRBD2 (7 bases). CDR1 and CDR2 from the germline V gene are SNHLY and FYNNEI. Trimming took 3 bases from V and 2 from J, leaving 11 bases between them. This CDR3 has 14 residues. In nucleotides, the CDR3 is TGTGCCAGCAGTGAGCGGGGGCGGACCTACGAGCAGTACTTC. Translated: CASSERGRTYEQYF.

The genes are TRBV7-2 and TRBJ1-2; 7 bases map to TRBD1. V was pared by 2 bases and J by 3 bases, with 6 bases of the junction left unmatched. Germline V gene lookup returns CDR1 SGHTA and CDR2 FQGNSA. The CDR3 is made up of 15 amino acids. The CDR3 DNA reads TGTGCCAGCAGCTTACCGGGACAGAAAGACTATGGCTACACCTTC. As protein: CASSLPGQKDYGYTF.

This clone was observed once. This chain joins TRBV2 and TRBJ2-1, with TRBD2 identical over 8 bases. Per germline, CDR1 SNHLY and CDR2 FYNNEI. Trimming removed 6 bases from V and 14 bases from J; junction bases left unmatched: 12. CDR3 length equals 13 residues. The CDR3 is CASSPAAGGRKFF. The CDR3 DNA follows: TGTGCCAGCAGCCCAGCCGCGGGAGGAAGGAAGTTCTTC. Based on the CDR3 plus reference TRBV2 and TRBJ2-1, the full variable domain is EPEVTQTPSHQVTQMGQEVILRCVPISNHLYFYWYRQILGQKVEFLVSFYNNEISEKSEIFDDQFSVERPDGSNFTLKIRSTKLEDSAMYFCASSPAAGGRKFFGPGTRLTVL.

The chain uses TRBV5-1 and TRBJ2-2, with TRBD2 as a possible D gene (6 bases). The CDR3 has 16 residues. CDR1 is SGHRS, CDR2 YFSETQ, per germline. V lost 0 bases, J lost 7 bases, and 16 bases lay in between. The CDR3 loop is CASSLAPGAGSGELFF. CDR3 DNA: TGCGCCAGCAGCTTGGCCCCCGGGGCCGGGAGCGGGGAGCTGTTTTTT.

On this clone: At one boundary the junction diverges from the germline segment, which might be a read error. The chain uses TRBV28 and TRBJ2-7; TRBD2 matches at 10 bases. From germline, CDR1 is MDHEN and CDR2 SYDVKM. The CDR3 covers 16 residues. The CDR3 protein is CASSLMGTSDQPSGIF. CDR3 nucleotides: TGTGCCAGCAGTTTAATGGGGACTAGCGACCAACCCTCGGGGATATTC.

The V call is TRBV6-5, the J call TRBJ2-1; TRBD2 matches 9 bases. The germline V gene has CDR1 MNHEY and CDR2 SVGAGI. Germline trimming cut 6 bases from V and 3 bases from J; bases unmatched to any gene: 6. This CDR3 has 15 residues. The CDR3 region has the DNA TGTGCCAGCAGATTACTAGCGGGTGGCTACAATGAGCAGTTCTTC. Amino acids: CASRLLAGGYNEQFF.

The chain recombines TRBV7-7 with TRBJ1-5; maybe TRBD1 (5 bases). The germline V gene encodes CDR1 SSHAT and CDR2 FNYEAQ (reference sequence). V was cut by 5 bases and J by 3 bases, with 17 bases left in between. The CDR3 covers 16 residues. The CDR3 is CASSPRPGVNNQPQHF. As DNA, the CDR3 is TGTGCCAGCAGCCCAAGGCCGGGGGTGAACAATCAGCCCCAGCATTTT. The full variable domain, rest sourced from reference TRBV7-7 and TRBJ1-5, is GAGVSQSPRYKVTKRGQDVTLRCDPISSHATLYWYQQALGQGPEFLTYFNYEAQPDKSGLPSDRFSAERPEGSISTLTIQRTEQRDSAMYRCASSPRPGVNNQPQHFGDGTRLSIL.

The chain employs TRBV5-4 and TRBJ2-7, with 8 nucleotides matching TRBD1. The CDR3 runs to 15 residues. The germline gives CDR1 SGHNT, CDR2 YYREEE (reference sequence). V lost 5 bases, J lost 4 bases, and 11 bases stayed unmatched. The DNA of the CDR3 is TGTGCCAGCAGTACTAAGGACAGGGCGACATACGAGCAGTACTTC. Its translation is CASSTKDRATYEQYF.

This chain connects TRBV11-3 to TRBJ2-7; D might be TRBD1 (6 bases). This CDR3 spans 13 amino acids. The V end lost 8 bases, the J end lost 6 bases, and 17 bases lay between the germline ends. Germline V gene lookup returns CDR1 SGHNT and CDR2 YENEEA. CDR3 amino acids: CASRTGPTGEQYF. The DNA for the CDR3 is TGTGCCAGCCGTACAGGGCCGACTGGCGAGCAGTACTTC. The full variable domain, rest sourced from reference TRBV11-3 and TRBJ2-7, is EAGVVQSPRYKIIEKKQPVAFWCNPISGHNTLYWYLQNLGQGPELLIRYENEEAVDDSQLPKDRFSAERLKGVDSTLKIQPAELGDSAVYLCASRTGPTGEQYFGPGTRLTVT.

V gene TRBV11-2 combines with J gene TRBJ2-1, with 9 bases that match TRBD2. With 5 bases clipped from V and 7 bases from J, the junction kept 9 bases outside the gene matches. Germline values: CDR1 SGHAT, CDR2 FQNNGV. The CDR3 runs to 15 residues. The CDR3 loop is CASSLYGLAYNEQFF. The CDR3 nucleotides read TGTGCCAGCAGCCTCTATGGACTAGCGTATAATGAGCAGTTCTTC.

The chain recombines TRBV6-2 or TRBV6-3 with TRBJ1-2; D possibly corresponds to TRBD1 (6 bases). This CDR3 is built from 16 residues. Germline CDR1 is MNHEY and CDR2 is SVGEGT. V dropped 4 bases and J dropped 6 bases, with 21 bases sitting between them. CDR3 protein: CASSSFVGGAQNGYTF. CDR3 sequence (DNA): TGTGCCAGCAGTTCGTTCGTAGGGGGGGCGCAGAATGGCTACACCTTC.

The rearrangement links TRBV19 to TRBJ2-3; no clear D gene. CDR1 is LNHDA and CDR2 is SQIVND in the germline V gene (reference sequence). Trimming shortened V by 8 bases and J by 5 bases, and 11 bases separated the two germline ends. The CDR3 sequence is 12 residues long. The CDR3 sequence is CASRVSRDTQYF. The CDR3 nucleotides read TGTGCCAGTCGGGTCTCTAGAGATACGCAGTATTTT.